Shown below are 2 T cell receptor beta chains from a single sample sequenced in a study of blood T cells in healthy people across ages (dated by TCRdb to 2013 to 2016). The method was 5' RACE. The sample was run on an Illumina HiSeq 2500. A second PCR of roughly 7 to 12 cycles was performed with a sample-barcoded 5' primer and a J-beta primer mix. TCRdb took the public reads, trimmed them with fastp at Q25, ran MiXCR for clone calling and kept in-frame beta chains. Each entry merges the rows of one CDR3 protein and shows their most common DNA and genes. This sample has 730,000 or so distinct CDR3 sequences in its table, and about 43% of those were observed once. The ten biggest clones cover 25% to 30% of the sample. The sample was blood. The receptors derive from a man older than 75 in good health.

About this clonotype itself: A single base separates this from a much larger clone, so it may be a read error. CDR3 bases: TGCAGTGCTAGAGATCGTTGCGAGCAGTACTTC. It yields the protein CSARDRCEQYF. The genes are TRBV20-1 and TRBJ2-5; D not certain. The DNA matches TRBJ2-7 better at its end, which makes the J call doubtful. This CDR3 spans 11 amino acids. Germline V gene lookup returns CDR1 DFQATT and CDR2 SNEGSKA (reference sequence).

This clonotype was counted at least ten times. V gene TRBV15 combines with J gene TRBJ2-7; possibly TRBD1 or TRBD2 for D (5 bases each). V was pared by 4 bases and J by 2 bases, with 12 bases between. The CDR3 is 14 residues long. Germline CDR1 LNHNV, CDR2 YYDKDF (reference sequence). In DNA, the CDR3 is TGTGCCACCAGCATCACGGGGCCCACCTACGAGCAGTACTTC. Translated: CATSITGPTYEQYF.